This passage covers 18 T cell receptor beta chains from one sample sequenced in a study of cytomegalovirus exposure and HLA in healthy donors. The study ran its PCR with 60 Vbeta and 13 Jbeta primers. The assay was immunoSEQ multiplex PCR, and TCRdb's table has in-frame clones only and misses some. The table shows some 120,000 clones, with under 85% occurring only once. Sequencing was done on a sample of PBMCs. These receptors were obtained from a woman in her forties or fifties in good health and CMV-seropositive.

The chain recombines TRBV7-8 with TRBJ2-5; D perhaps matches TRBD2 (6 bases). With the DNA end fitting TRBJ2-7 better, the J assignment may be wrong. Looked up from germline, CDR1 is SGHVS and CDR2 is FQNEAQ. CDR3 size: 15 residues. The CDR3 protein is CASSPETGGSYEQYF. CDR3 coding DNA: TGTGCCAGCAGCCCAGAAACCGGGGGAAGCTACGAGCAGTACTTC.

Only a few counts were recorded for this clone. The chain combines TRBV6-5 with TRBJ1-1; TRBD1 matches 7 bases. Unmatched junction bases numbered 7, after V lost 0 bases and J lost 9 bases. The CDR3 runs 14 residues. CDR1 MNHEY and CDR2 SVGAGI come from the germline V gene. CDR3: CASSYSRGRGQAFF. DNA of the CDR3: TGTGCCAGCAGTTACTCAAGGGGGCGAGGGCAAGCTTTCTTT.

The genes are TRBV5-1 and TRBJ2-1; 8 positions match TRBD1. CDR1 is SGHRS, CDR2 YFSETQ, per germline. J gave up 6 bases and V 1 base, and 9 bases lay outside the gene matches. The CDR3 runs 16 residues. The CDR3 DNA is TGCGCCAGCAGCTTGACCCCGACAGGGGCGGTCAATGAGCAGTTCTTC. Translating gives CASSLTPTGAVNEQFF.

V usage is TRBV2 and J usage is TRBJ1-1; 11 positions agree with TRBD1. The CDR3 spans 15 residues. The germline V gene has CDR1 SNHLY and CDR2 FYNNEI. CDR3 amino acids: CASAGTGGANTEAFF. The CDR3 DNA reads as TGTGCTTCAGCCGGGACAGGGGGGGCGAACACTGAAGCTTTCTTT.

This chain links TRBV7-9 with TRBJ2-1; D might be TRBD2 (5 bases). Germline loops: CDR1 SEHNR, CDR2 FQNEAQ (reference sequence). Trimming left V 1 base short and J 5 bases short, with 12 bases between. The CDR3 is 15 amino acids. CDR3 in amino acids: CASSLVLAFDNEQFF. CDR3 in DNA: TGTGCCAGCAGCTTAGTGCTAGCCTTTGACAATGAGCAGTTCTTC.

V gene TRBV9 combines with J gene TRBJ2-2; 10 positions agree with TRBD2. The germline V gene has CDR1 SGDLS and CDR2 YYNGEE. The junction had 11 bases not matched to a gene; V was cut back by 7 bases and J by 5 bases. CDR3 length: 16 residues. The CDR3 DNA follows: TGTGCCAGCGGCCCCGCGAGCGGGAGGGTTACCGGGGAGCTGTTTTTT. This translates into CASGPASGRVTGELFF.

The J gene is TRBJ2-6, the V gene TRBV9, with a possible D match to TRBD2 (5 bases). The CDR3 spans 17 residues. Deletions cut 4 bases from V and 3 bases from J, with 17 bases between. Germline V lookup: CDR1 SGDLS, CDR2 YYNGEE. For the CDR3, the DNA is TGTGCCAGCAGCCCAACACTGGCCCGGGATGGGGCCAACGTCCTGACTTTC. Protein sequence: CASSPTLARDGANVLTF. The full variable domain, rest sourced from reference TRBV9 and TRBJ2-6, is DSGVTQTPKHLITATGQRVTLRCSPRSGDLSVYWYQQSLDQGLQFLIQYYNGEERAKGNILERFSAQQFPDLHSELNLSSLELGDSALYFCASSPTLARDGANVLTFGAGSRLTVL.

The chain is built from TRBV29-1 and TRBJ2-7; the match to TRBD2 covers 8 bases. Trimming cost V 6 bases and J 0 bases; bases outside gene matches: 13. The germline V gene encodes CDR1 SQVTM and CDR2 ANQGSEA. The CDR3 has 16 amino acids. The CDR3 DNA follows: TGCAGCGTCGGCGGTCGGGGGGGCCCATACTCCTACGAGCAGTACTTC. This sequence encodes CSVGGRGGPYSYEQYF.

The V call is TRBV6-1, the J call TRBJ2-7; D is unresolved. The germline gives CDR1 MNHNS, CDR2 SASEGT. The CDR3 covers 12 residues. V lost 8 bases, J lost 3 bases, and 11 bases lay in between. CDR3 nucleotide sequence: TGTGCCAGCGCATCCAGTATCTACGAGCAGTACTTC. It encodes CASASSIYEQYF.

The rearrangement links TRBV30 to TRBJ1-6, with 7 positions matching TRBD1. The germline gives CDR1 GTSNPN, CDR2 SVGIG (reference sequence). The CDR3 consists of 14 residues. V lost 4 bases to trimming and J lost 6 bases; unmatched junction nucleotides: 6. The CDR3 sequence: CAWTGQDANSPLHF. CDR3 DNA sequence: TGTGCCTGGACTGGACAGGACGCTAATTCACCCCTCCACTTT.

The chain combines TRBV6-1 with TRBJ2-5; no reliable D call. The DNA end is a closer match to TRBJ2-7, so the J assignment may be wrong. Per the germline V gene, CDR1 is MNHNS and CDR2 is SASEGT. The length of the CDR3 is 15 residues. This chain's CDR3 is CASSEVGATDYEQYF. CDR3 DNA: TGTGCCAGCAGTGAAGTGGGTGCTACGGACTACGAGCAGTACTTC.

The chain recombines TRBV9 with TRBJ2-3; tentative D call: TRBD1 (5 bases). The CDR3 contains 18 residues. In germline, CDR1 is SGDLS, CDR2 YYNGEE. Trimming pared 4 bases from V and 1 base from J, leaving 22 bases between. DNA for the CDR3: TGTGCCAGCAGCACCTACCTTGACAGAACTCAAGGCACAGATACGCAGTATTTT. The encoded protein is CASSTYLDRTQGTDTQYF.

The sample holds one count of this clone. The chain couples TRBV6-5 to TRBJ2-7; 12 bases agree with TRBD1. Looked up from germline, CDR1 is MNHEY and CDR2 is SVGAGI. V shed 8 bases, J shed 7 bases, and the junction held 9 bases outside the gene matches. This CDR3 has 14 residues. The CDR3 DNA reads as TGTGCCAGCTCTAAGGGACAGGGGGCGTGGGAGCAGTACTTC. Residues: CASSKGQGAWEQYF.

The chain joins TRBV7-9 to TRBJ2-7; D uncertain. This CDR3 region has 15 residues. Germline V gives CDR1 SEHNR, CDR2 FQNEAQ (reference sequence). Trimming removed 5 bases at V and 1 base at J, with 15 bases between. The chain's CDR3 is CASSPTQTRSYEQYF. The CDR3 nucleotides read TGTGCCAGCAGCCCTACACAGACAAGATCCTACGAGCAGTACTTC. Complete variable domain (other parts from reference TRBV7-9 and TRBJ2-7): DTGVSQNPRHKITKRGQNVTFRCDPISEHNRLYWYRQTLGQGPEFLTYFQNEAQLEKSRLLSDRFSAERPKGSFSTLEIQRTEQGDSAMYLCASSPTQTRSYEQYFGPGTRLTVT.

The chain couples TRBV2 to TRBJ2-7, with 8 bases that match TRBD2. The trim removed 4 bases at V and 3 bases at J, leaving 8 bases unmatched. This CDR3 is 15 amino acids long. Germline CDR1 and CDR2: SNHLY and FYNNEI. The CDR3 region is CASSARLAPNYEQYF. CDR3 DNA sequence: TGTGCCAGCAGTGCCCGACTAGCGCCAAACTACGAGCAGTACTTC.

This clone appeared a single time. This chain connects TRBV11-1 to TRBJ2-2; 8 bases are a match to TRBD2. CDR1 is SGHAT and CDR2 is FQDESV in the germline V gene (reference sequence). The CDR3 covers 14 residues. The V and J ends lost 6 bases and 8 bases, in that order; junction bases with no gene match: 8. The CDR3 reads CASRGLVASGELFF. CDR3 nucleotides: TGTGCCAGCAGGGGACTAGTCGCCAGTGGGGAGCTGTTTTTT.

This clone was observed once. V is TRBV7-6 and J is TRBJ2-7; D remains ambiguous. This CDR3 is built from 13 residues. Trimming took off 1 base at V and 9 bases at J, with 13 bases between the two ends. Germline lookup yields CDR1 SGHVS and CDR2 FNYEAQ. CDR3 residues: CASSLEQLFGQYF. The DNA for the CDR3 is TGTGCCAGCAGCTTAGAACAGCTCTTCGGGCAGTACTTC.

The chain recombines TRBV9 with TRBJ2-3; 14 positions match TRBD2. Germline CDR1 reads SGDLS; CDR2 reads YYNGEE. V trimming: 0 bases; J trimming: 9 bases; junction bases outside the gene matches: 3. The CDR3 sequence is 15 residues long. The CDR3 region is CASSVGLAGGRTQYF. As DNA, the CDR3 is TGTGCCAGCAGCGTAGGACTAGCGGGGGGGAGAACGCAGTATTTT.